This T cell receptor (gamma chain) was sequenced in a study of intestinal T cells in coeliac disease. Study observations and caveats: Age differed significantly between coeliac patients and controls. Degraded FFPE DNA template probably caused partial TCR sequence loss per sample.

For each case, the template was genomic DNA from ten roughly 5.3-µm formalin-fixed paraffin-embedded scrolls. V shed 8 bases, J shed 0 bases, and the junction held 1 base outside the gene matches. This CDR3 has 13 amino acids. This clone was counted only a few times. Its target is unknown. TRG repertoires were amplified with LymphoTrack primers from around 0.2 ug of biopsy DNA. TCRdb used CATT to re-call clones from the multiplex PCR reads. The repertoire has 310 or so gamma-chain clones, about 60% of them found once; the top ten carry 60% to 75%. This chain connects TRGV10 to TRGJP1. TRGV10 has ORF status, its function being uncertain. What was sequenced was a duodenal biopsy. The sequence came from a human donor who served as a control with a normal duodenal biopsy, not a healthy volunteer. CDR3 region: CAAWDTTGWFKIF. The CDR3 nucleotides read TGTGCTGCGTGGGATACCACTGGTTGGTTCAAGATATTT.